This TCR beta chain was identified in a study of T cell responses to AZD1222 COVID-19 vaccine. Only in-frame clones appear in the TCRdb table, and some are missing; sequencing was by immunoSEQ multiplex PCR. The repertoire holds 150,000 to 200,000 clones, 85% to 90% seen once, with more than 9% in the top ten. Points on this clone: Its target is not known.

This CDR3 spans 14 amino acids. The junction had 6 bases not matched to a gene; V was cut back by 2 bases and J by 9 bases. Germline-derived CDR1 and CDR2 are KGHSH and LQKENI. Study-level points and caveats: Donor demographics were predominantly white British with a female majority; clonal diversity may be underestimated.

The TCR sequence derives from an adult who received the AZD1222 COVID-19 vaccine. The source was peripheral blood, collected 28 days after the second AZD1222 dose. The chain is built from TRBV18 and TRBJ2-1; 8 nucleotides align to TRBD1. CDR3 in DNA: TGTGCCAGCTCACCATTGGGACAGGCCACTGAGCAGTTCTTC. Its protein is CASSPLGQATEQFF.